What follows is one T cell receptor beta chain and its context. Its antigen is not known. This sample stems from a study of T cell responses to AZD1222 COVID-19 vaccine. Study overall: Whether given at about 4 or about 12 weeks, second doses were pooled.

General study points: Spike was spanned by vaccine-associated CD4 TCRs, which were dominant at 160-218 and 743-854. It was only a handful of AZD1222 recipients who were seropositive at baseline.

Assay: immunoSEQ multiplex PCR; the TCRdb copy retains only in-frame clones and omits some. The sample consists of about 86,000 clones, almost 80% of them appearing once. The source was peripheral blood, collected on day 0 of AZD1222 vaccination. This clonotype originated in an adult in good health.

The CDR3 region has the DNA TGTGCCAGCAGCCCCCTGCAGGGCCTGAACACTGAAGCTTTCTTT. Translation gives CASSPLQGLNTEAFF. This chain joins TRBV7-2 and TRBJ1-1, with a possible D match to TRBD1 (5 bases). Trimming removed 5 bases at V and 0 bases at J, with 13 bases between. There are 15 residues in the CDR3. The V gene's germline CDR1 is SGHTA and CDR2 FQGNSA.